This TCR beta chain emerged from a study of identical twins. Whole-study findings and limits: Models underestimated how often monozygotic twins shared out-of-frame TCR alpha.

Regarding this clonotype: What it binds is not known.

TCRdb analysed the 5' RACE reads with MiXCR anew, one entry per CDR3 protein. The repertoire holds around 690,000 distinct CDR3 sequences, with 21% as singletons. This same sample was also part of a study on T cells expressing NK-cell markers. In that study: Just one sequenced donor of eight was HCMV-seronegative, while seven were seropositive. The study found these clonotypes also leading the CD3+CD56-NKG2C+ fraction in a few donors.

This TCR derives from a woman aged 18-30 years in good health. Sequenced: PBMCs.

CDR3 sequence reads: CASSVVGAGDEQFF. The CDR3 region has the DNA TGTGCCAGCAGCGTAGTGGGGGCCGGGGATGAGCAGTTCTTC. This chain connects TRBV9 to TRBJ2-1; D is perhaps TRBD1 (6 bases). Germline V gene sequence: CDR1 SGDLS, CDR2 YYNGEE. The CDR3 is 14 amino acids. Trimming took 0 bases from V and 8 from J, leaving 12 bases between them.